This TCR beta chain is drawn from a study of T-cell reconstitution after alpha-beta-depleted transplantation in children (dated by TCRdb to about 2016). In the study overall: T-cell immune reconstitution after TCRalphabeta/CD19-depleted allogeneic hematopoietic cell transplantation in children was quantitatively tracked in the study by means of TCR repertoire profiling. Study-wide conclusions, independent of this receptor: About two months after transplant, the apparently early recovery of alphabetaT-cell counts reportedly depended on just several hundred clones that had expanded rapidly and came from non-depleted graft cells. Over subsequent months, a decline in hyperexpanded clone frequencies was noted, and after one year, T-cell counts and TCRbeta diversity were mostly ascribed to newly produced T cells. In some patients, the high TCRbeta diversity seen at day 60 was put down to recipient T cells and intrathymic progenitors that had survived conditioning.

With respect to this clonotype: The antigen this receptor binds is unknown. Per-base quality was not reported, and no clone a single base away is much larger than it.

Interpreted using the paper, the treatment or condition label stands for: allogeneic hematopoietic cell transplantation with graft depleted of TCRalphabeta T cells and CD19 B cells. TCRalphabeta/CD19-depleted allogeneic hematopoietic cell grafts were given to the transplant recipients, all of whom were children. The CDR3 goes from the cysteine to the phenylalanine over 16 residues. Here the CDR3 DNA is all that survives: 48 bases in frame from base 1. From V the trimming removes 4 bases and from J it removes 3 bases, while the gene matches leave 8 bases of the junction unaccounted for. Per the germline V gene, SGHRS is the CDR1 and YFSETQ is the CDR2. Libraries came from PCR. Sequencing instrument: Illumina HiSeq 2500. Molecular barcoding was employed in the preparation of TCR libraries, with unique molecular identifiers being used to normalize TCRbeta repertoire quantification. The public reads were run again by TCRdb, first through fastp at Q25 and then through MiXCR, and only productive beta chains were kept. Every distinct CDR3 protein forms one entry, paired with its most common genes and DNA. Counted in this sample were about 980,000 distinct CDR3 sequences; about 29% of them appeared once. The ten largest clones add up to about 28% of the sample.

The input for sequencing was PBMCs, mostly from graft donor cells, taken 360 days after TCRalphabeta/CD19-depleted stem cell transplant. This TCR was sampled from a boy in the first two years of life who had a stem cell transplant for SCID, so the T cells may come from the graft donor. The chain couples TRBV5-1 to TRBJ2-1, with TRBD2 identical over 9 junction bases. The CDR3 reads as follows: CASSPRAGGRYNEQFF. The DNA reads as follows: TGCGCCAGCAGCCCTCGAGCGGGGGGACGCTACAATGAGCAGTTCTTC.